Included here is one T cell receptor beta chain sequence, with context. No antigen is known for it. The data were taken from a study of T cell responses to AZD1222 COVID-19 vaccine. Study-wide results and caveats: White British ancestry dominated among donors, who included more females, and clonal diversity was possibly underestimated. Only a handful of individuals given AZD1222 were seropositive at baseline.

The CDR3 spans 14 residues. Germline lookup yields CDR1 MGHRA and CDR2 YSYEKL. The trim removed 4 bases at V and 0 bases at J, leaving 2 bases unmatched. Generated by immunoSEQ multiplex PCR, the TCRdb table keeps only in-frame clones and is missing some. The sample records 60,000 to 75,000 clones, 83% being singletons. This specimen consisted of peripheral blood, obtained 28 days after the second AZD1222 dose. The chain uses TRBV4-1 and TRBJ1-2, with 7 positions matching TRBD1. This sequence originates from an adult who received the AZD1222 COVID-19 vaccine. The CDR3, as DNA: TGCGCCAGCAGCCCAGGGACAGCTAACTATGGCTACACCTTC. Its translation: CASSPGTANYGYTF.